This TCR beta chain emerged from a study of T cell responses to AZD1222 COVID-19 vaccine. Study as a whole: Researchers grouped second doses given at about 4 or about 12 weeks into one pool.

Only in-frame clones appear in the TCRdb table, and some are missing; sequencing was by immunoSEQ multiplex PCR. The sample contains 80,000 to 90,000 clones, under 95% of which appear only once. Turning to this clone: The antigen is undetermined.

The germline V gene has CDR1 MNHEY and CDR2 SVGAGI. The germline V and J ends were trimmed by 7 bases and 8 bases, with 11 bases remaining between them. The CDR3 covers 12 residues. Study-level points and caveats: Reports say nearly half of spike-specific TCRs go after unmutated variant regions. Donors were chiefly white British, with a greater number of females, and clonal diversity was perhaps underestimated.

This TCR was sampled from an adult in good health. The chain joins TRBV6-5 to TRBJ1-4; unclear D gene. Material: peripheral blood, obtained on day 0 of AZD1222 vaccination. The CDR3 protein is CASKRVGEKLFF. The CDR3 DNA reads as TGTGCCAGCAAGAGGGTAGGGGAAAAACTGTTTTTT.